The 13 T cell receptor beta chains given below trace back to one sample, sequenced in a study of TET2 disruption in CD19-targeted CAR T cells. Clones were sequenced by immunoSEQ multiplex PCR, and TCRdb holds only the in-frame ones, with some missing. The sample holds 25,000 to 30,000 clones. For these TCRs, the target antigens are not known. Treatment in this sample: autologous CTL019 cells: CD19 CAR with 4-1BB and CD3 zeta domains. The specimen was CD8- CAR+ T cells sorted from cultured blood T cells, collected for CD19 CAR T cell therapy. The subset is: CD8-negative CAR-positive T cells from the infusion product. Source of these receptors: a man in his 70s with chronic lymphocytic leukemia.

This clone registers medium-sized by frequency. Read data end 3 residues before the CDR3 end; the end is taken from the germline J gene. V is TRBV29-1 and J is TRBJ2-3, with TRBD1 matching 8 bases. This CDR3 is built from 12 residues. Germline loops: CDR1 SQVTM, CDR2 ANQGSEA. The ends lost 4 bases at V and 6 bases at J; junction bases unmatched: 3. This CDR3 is CSVGGQGDTQYF. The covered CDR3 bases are TGCAGCGTTGGCGGACAGGGCGATACG.

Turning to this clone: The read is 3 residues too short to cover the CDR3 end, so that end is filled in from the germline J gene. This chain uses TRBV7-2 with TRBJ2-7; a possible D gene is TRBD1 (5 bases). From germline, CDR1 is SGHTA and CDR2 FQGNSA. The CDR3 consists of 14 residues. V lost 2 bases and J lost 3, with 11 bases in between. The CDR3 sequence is CASSLSGLNYEQYF. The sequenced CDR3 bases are TGTGCCAGCAGCTTATCAGGGCTGAACTACGAG.

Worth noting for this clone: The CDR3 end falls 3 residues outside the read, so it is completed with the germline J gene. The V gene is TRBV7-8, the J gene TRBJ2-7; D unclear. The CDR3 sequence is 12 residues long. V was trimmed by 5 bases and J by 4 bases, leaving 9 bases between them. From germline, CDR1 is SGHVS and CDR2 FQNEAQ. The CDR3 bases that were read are TGTGCCAGCAGCGCACTTTATTACGAG. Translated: CASSALYYE. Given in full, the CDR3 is CASSALYYEQYF. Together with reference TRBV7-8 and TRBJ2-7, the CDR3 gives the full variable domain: GAGVSQSPRYKVAKRGQDVALRCDPISGHVSLFWYQQALGQGPEFLTYFQNEAQLDKSGLPSDRFFAERPEGSVSTLKIQRTQQEDSAVYLCASSALYYEQYFGPGTRLTVT.

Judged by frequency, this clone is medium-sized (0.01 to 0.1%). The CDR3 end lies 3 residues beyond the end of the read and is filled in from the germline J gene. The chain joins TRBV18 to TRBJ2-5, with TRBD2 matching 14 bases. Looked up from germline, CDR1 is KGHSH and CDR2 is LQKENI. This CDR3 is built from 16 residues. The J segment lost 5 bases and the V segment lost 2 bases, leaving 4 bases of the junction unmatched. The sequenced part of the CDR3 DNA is TGTGCCAGCTCACCAGGACTAGCGGGGGGCGTGGAGACC. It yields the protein CASSPGLAGGVET. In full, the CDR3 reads CASSPGLAGGVETQYF.

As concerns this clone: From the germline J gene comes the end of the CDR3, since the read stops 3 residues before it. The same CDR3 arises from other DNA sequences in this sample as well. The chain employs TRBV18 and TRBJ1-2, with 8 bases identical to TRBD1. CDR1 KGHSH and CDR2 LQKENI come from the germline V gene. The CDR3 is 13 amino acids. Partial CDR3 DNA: TGTGCCAGCTCACCAGAAAGGACAGGGGGC. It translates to CASSPERTGG. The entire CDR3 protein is CASSPERTGGYTF.

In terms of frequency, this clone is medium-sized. The sequenced CDR3 bases are TGTGCCAGCAGTGGGAGGGTAGACAGCACAGATACG. Encoded protein: CASSGRVDSTDT. The complete CDR3 reads CASSGRVDSTDTQYF. V usage is TRBV2 and J usage is TRBJ2-3; perhaps TRBD2 as D (6 bases). Coverage ceases 3 residues before the CDR3 finishes, and the germline J gene fills in the end. V gave up 4 bases and J gave up 0 bases, with 11 bases separating them. The CDR3 totals 15 residues. From germline, CDR1 is SNHLY and CDR2 FYNNEI.

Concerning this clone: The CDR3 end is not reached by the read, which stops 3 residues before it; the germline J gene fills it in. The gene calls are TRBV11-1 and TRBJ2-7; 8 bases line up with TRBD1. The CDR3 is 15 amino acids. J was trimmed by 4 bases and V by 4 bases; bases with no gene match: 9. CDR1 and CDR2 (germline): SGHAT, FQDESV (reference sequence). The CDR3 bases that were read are TGTGCCAGCAGCTCAACGACAGGGGTATGGTACGAG. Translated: CASSSTTGVWYE. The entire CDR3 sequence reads CASSSTTGVWYEQYF.

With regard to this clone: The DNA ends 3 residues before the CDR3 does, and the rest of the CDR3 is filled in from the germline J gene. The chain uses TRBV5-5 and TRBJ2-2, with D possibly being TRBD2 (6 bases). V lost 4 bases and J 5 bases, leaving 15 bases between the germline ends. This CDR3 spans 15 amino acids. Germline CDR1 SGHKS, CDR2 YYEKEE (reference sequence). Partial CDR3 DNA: TGTGCCAGCAGCACCCCGGGACTTGTGACCGGGGAG. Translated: CASSTPGLVTGE. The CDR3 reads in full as CASSTPGLVTGELFF.

Here the CDR3 reads CASSLEGFGGVSYGQYF. The CDR3 DNA, read in part, is TGCGCCAGCAGCTTGGAAGGTTTTGGGGGCGTGAGCTATGGT. The chain is built from TRBV5-1 and TRBJ2-4, with a weak D call TRBD1 (6 bases). The sequenced fragment ends 3 residues before the CDR3 boundary, so the rest is inferred from the germline J gene. Germline CDR1 SGHRS, CDR2 YFSETQ. This CDR3 region has 17 residues.

CDR3 DNA (partial): TGCGCCAGCAGCCTGGGGACAGGGGGAAAGGAGACT. Translation: CASSLGTGGKET. The CDR3 reads in full as CASSLGTGGKETQYF. V is TRBV5-1 and J is TRBJ2-4; 11 nucleotides line up with TRBD1. The CDR3 end lies 3 residues beyond the end of the read and is filled in from the germline J gene. The CDR3 covers 15 residues. Germline V lookup: CDR1 SGHRS, CDR2 YFSETQ.

CDR3 bases read: TGTGCCAGCAGCTTAATGCAGGGGCCATCCTACGAG. This gives the protein CASSLMQGPSYE. The complete CDR3 sequence is CASSLMQGPSYEQYF. The genes are TRBV11-2 and TRBJ2-7, with TRBD1 as a possible D gene (6 bases). With the read ending 3 residues before the CDR3 end, the germline J gene is used to fill in that end. Between the trimmed V and J ends, which lost 2 bases and 1 base, there was a span of 12 bases. The length of the CDR3 is 15 residues. Germline CDR1 reads SGHAT; CDR2 reads FQNNGV. The full variable domain, in which reference TRBV11-2 and TRBJ2-7 provide the parts outside the CDR3, is EAGVAQSPRYKIIEKRQSVAFWCNPISGHATLYWYQQILGQGPKLLIQFQNNGVVDDSQLPKDRFSAERLKGVDSTLKIQPAKLEDSAVYLCASSLMQGPSYEQYFGPGTRLTVT.

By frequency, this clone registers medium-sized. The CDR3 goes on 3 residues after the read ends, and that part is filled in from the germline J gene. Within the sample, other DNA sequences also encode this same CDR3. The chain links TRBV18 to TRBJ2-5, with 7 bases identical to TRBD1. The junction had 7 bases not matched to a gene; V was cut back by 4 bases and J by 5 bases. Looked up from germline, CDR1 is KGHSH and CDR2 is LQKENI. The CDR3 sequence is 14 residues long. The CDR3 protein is CASSLPGGRETQYF. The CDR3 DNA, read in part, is TGTGCCAGCTCACTGCCAGGGGGTCGGGAGACC. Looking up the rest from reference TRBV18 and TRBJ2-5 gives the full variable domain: NAGVMQNPRHLVRRRGQEARLRCSPMKGHSHVYWYRQLPEEGLKFMVYLQKENIIDESGMPKERFSAEFPKEGPSILRIQQVVRGDSAAYFCASSLPGGRETQYFGPGTRLLVL.

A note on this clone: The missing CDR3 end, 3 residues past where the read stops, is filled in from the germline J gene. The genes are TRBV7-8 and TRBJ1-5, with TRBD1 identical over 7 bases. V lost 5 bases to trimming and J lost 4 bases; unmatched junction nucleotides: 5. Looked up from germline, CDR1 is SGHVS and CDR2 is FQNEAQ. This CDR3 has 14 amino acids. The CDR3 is CASSLGTANQPQHF. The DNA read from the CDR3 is TGTGCCAGCAGCCTCGGGACAGCTAATCAGCCC.